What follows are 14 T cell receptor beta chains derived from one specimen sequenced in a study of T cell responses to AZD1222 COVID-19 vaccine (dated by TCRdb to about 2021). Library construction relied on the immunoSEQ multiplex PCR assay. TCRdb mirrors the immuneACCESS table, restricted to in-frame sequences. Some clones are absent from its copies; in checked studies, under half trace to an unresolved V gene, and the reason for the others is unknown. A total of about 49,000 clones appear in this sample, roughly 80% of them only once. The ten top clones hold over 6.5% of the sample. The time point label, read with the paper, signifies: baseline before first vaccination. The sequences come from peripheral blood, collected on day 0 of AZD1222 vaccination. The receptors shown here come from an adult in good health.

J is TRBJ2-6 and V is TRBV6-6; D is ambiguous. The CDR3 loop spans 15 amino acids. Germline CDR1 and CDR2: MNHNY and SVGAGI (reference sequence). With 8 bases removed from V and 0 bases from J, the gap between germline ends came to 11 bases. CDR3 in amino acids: CASARITSGANVLTF. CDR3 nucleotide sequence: TGTGCCAGCGCCCGTATTACCTCTGGGGCCAACGTCCTGACTTTC.

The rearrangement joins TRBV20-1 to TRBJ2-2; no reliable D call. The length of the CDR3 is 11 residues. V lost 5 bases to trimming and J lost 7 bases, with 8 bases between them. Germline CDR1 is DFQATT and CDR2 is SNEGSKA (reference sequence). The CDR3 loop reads CSAPSRGELFF. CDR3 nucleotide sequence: TGCAGTGCTCCTTCCCGCGGGGAGCTGTTTTTT.

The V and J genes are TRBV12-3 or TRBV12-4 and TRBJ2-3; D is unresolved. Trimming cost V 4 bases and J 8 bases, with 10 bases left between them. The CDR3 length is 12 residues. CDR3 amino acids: CASSSLLGTQYF. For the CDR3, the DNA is TGTGCCAGCAGTTCTCTCCTCGGTACGCAGTATTTT.

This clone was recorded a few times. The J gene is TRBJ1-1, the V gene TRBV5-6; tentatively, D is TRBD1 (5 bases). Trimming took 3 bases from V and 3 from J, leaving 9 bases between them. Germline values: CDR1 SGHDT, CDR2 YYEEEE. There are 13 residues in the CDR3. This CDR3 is CASSWGLDTEAFF. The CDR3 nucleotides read TGTGCCAGCAGCTGGGGACTGGACACTGAAGCTTTCTTT.

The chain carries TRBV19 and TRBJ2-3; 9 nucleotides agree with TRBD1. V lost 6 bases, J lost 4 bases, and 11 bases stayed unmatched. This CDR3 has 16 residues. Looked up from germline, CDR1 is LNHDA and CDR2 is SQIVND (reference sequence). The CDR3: CASRRTGTGIADTQYF. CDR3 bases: TGTGCCAGTAGAAGAACCGGGACAGGGATCGCAGATACGCAGTATTTT.

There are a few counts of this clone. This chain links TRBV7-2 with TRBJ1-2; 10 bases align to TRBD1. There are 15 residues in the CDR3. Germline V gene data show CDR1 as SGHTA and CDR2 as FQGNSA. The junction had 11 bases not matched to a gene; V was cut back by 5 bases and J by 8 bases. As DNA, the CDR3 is TGTGCCAGCAGCCCTCGATCCGGGACAGGGGTCGGCTACACCTTC. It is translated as CASSPRSGTGVGYTF.

The CDR3 reads CASSQGASGAQETQYF. CDR3 DNA: TGTGCCAGCAGCCAAGGCGCTAGCGGGGCCCAAGAGACCCAGTACTTC. V usage is TRBV3-1 (or the pseudogene TRBV3-2) and J usage is TRBJ2-5; 9 nucleotides line up with TRBD2. The germline gives CDR1 LGHDT, CDR2 YNNKEL (reference sequence). The CDR3 loop spans 16 amino acids. Trimming at V came to 1 base and at J to 1 base, leaving 4 bases not matched to a gene.

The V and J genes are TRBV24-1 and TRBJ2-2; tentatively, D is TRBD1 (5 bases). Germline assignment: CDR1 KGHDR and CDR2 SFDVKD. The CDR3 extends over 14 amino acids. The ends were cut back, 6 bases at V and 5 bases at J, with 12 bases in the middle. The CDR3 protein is CATSPLGLTGELFF. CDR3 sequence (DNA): TGTGCCACCAGTCCCCTGGGGCTTACCGGGGAGCTGTTTTTT.

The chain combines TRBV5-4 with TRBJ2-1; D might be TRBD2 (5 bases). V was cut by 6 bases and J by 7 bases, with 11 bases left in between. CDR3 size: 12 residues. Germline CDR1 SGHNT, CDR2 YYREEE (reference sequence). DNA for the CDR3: TGTGCCAGCACCCTGGAGGCGAATGAGCAGTTCTTC. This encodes CASTLEANEQFF. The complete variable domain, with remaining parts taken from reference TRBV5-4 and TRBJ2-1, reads ETGVTQSPTHLIKTRGQQVTLRCSSQSGHNTVSWYQQALGQGPQFIFQYYREEENGRGNFPPRFSGLQFPNYSSELNVNALELDDSALYLCASTLEANEQFFGPGTRLTVL.

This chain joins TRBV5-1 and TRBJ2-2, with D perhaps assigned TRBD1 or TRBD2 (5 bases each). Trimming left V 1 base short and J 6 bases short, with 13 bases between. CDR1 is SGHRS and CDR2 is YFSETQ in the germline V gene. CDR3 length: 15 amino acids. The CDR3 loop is CASSLIAGSAGELFF. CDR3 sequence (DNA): TGCGCCAGCAGCTTGATCGCAGGGAGCGCCGGGGAGCTGTTTTTT.

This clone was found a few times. CDR3 sequence: CASSLDTEAFF. The DNA for the CDR3 is TGTGCCAGCAGTCTGGACACTGAAGCTTTCTTT. The chain is built from TRBV2 and TRBJ1-1, with D uncertain. Trimming pared 5 bases from V and 3 bases from J, leaving 4 bases between. The CDR3 covers 11 residues. Germline-derived CDR1 and CDR2 are SNHLY and FYNNEI.

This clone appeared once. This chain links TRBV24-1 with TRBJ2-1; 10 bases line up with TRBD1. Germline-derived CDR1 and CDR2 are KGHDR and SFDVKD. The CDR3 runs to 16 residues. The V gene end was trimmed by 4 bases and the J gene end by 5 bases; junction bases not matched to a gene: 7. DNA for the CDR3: TGTGCCACCAGTGACTCAGACAGGGGGCCTAACAATGAGCAGTTCTTC. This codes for CATSDSDRGPNNEQFF.

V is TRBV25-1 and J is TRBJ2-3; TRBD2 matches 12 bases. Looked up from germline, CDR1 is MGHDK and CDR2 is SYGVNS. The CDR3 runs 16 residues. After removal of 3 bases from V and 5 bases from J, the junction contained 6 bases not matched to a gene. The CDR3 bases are TGTGCCAGCAGTGAGACTAGCGGGGGAATGAGAGATACGCAGTATTTT. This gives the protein CASSETSGGMRDTQYF.

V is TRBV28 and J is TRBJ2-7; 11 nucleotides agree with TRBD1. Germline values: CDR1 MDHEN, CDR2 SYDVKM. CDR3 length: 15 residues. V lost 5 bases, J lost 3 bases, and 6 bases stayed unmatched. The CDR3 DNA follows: TGTGCCAGCAGTCCGGGACAGGGGGACTTCTACGAGCAGTACTTC. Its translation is CASSPGQGDFYEQYF. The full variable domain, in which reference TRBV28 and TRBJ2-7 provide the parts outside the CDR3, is DVKVTQSSRYLVKRTGEKVFLECVQDMDHENMFWYRQDPGLGLRLIYFSYDVKMKEKGDIPEGYSVSREKKERFSLILESASTNQTSMYLCASSPGQGDFYEQYFGPGTRLTVT.